The 17 T cell receptor beta chains presented below share a single source sample, sequenced in a study of T cells in localized non-small cell lung cancer. Some clones are missing from TCRdb's copy, which holds only in-frame ones; the method was immunoSEQ multiplex PCR. Altogether about 4,800 clones are present, 25% to 40% being singletons, with the ten largest covering 9% to 15%. The sample was lung tumor tissue, taken before any cancer treatment. The receptor source for this set is an older male donor with stage III lung adenocarcinoma.

This clone was detected only a few times. This sequence joins TRBV11-3 and TRBJ2-1, with D possibly being TRBD1 (6 bases). V shed 0 bases and J shed 3 bases, with 9 bases lying between them. Germline values: CDR1 SGHNT, CDR2 YENEEA. The CDR3 consists of 15 residues. This CDR3 reads CASSLDRGLYNEQFF. CDR3 DNA sequence: TGTGCCAGCAGCTTAGACAGGGGCCTCTACAATGAGCAGTTCTTC.

This chain links TRBV9 with TRBJ1-2; D perhaps matches TRBD1 (5 bases). Germline lookup yields CDR1 SGDLS and CDR2 YYNGEE. The CDR3 is made up of 16 amino acids. V was pared by 5 bases and J by 4 bases, with 21 bases between. The CDR3 region has the DNA TGTGCCAGCAGTGAACCGCGGGGCGCACCCCTCTATGGCTACACCTTC. This codes for CASSEPRGAPLYGYTF.

This clone is categorized as medium-sized. V is TRBV11-3 and J is TRBJ1-2, with D tentatively TRBD1 (6 bases). V lost 3 bases to trimming and J lost 7 bases, with 18 bases between them. The germline V gene encodes CDR1 SGHNT and CDR2 YENEEA. The CDR3 runs 15 residues. DNA for the CDR3: TGTGCCAGCAGCTTGCGTCTGGAACAGGGTGGTGGCTACACCTTC. Protein: CASSLRLEQGGGYTF.

The chain uses TRBV19 and TRBJ1-5; D gene ambiguous. The germline V gene encodes CDR1 LNHDA and CDR2 SQIVND (reference sequence). V gave up 5 bases and J gave up 3 bases, with 17 bases separating them. The CDR3 has 16 amino acids. The CDR3 region has the DNA TGTGCCAGTAGTCTCCGACCCGGAGATAACAATCAGCCCCAGCATTTT. This codes for CASSLRPGDNNQPQHF.

The gene calls are TRBV30 and TRBJ2-1; the D gene could be TRBD1 or TRBD2 (5 bases each). Trimming removed 0 bases from V and 2 bases from J, with 17 bases in between. CDR1 is GTSNPN and CDR2 is SVGIG in the germline V gene (reference sequence). The CDR3 loop spans 17 amino acids. The CDR3 protein is CAWSVGMGPSPYNEQFF. CDR3 bases: TGTGCCTGGAGTGTAGGGATGGGGCCTAGCCCCTACAATGAGCAGTTCTTC.

The chain joins TRBV28 to TRBJ1-1, with 7 bases identical to TRBD1. This CDR3 comprises 12 residues. Per the germline V gene, CDR1 is MDHEN and CDR2 is SYDVKM. V lost 1 base to trimming and J lost 8 bases; unmatched junction nucleotides: 1. The CDR3 region has the DNA TGTGCCAGCAGTTTATTGACAGGGGAAGCTTTCTTT. This codes for CASSLLTGEAFF.

The CDR3 region is CASSDAGRGLTDTQYF. In nucleotides, the CDR3 is TGTGCCAGTAGCGATGCTGGGAGGGGTCTCACAGATACGCAGTATTTT. This sequence joins TRBV19 and TRBJ2-3, with TRBD2 matching over 7 bases. CDR3 length equals 16 residues. The germline V gene encodes CDR1 LNHDA and CDR2 SQIVND (reference sequence). V shed 6 bases and J 2 bases; nucleotides not matched to a gene: 11.

The chain carries TRBV9 and TRBJ1-1; D is undetermined. V lost 5 bases and J 0 bases, leaving 8 bases between the germline ends. The germline V gene has CDR1 SGDLS and CDR2 YYNGEE. This CDR3 region has 13 residues. The CDR3 DNA reads TGTGCCAGCAGGTTTGGGTTGAACACTGAAGCTTTCTTT. This gives the protein CASRFGLNTEAFF.

V usage is TRBV28 and J usage is TRBJ2-7, with TRBD1 matching over 9 bases. The length of the CDR3 is 17 residues. V lost 6 bases to trimming and J lost 4 bases; unmatched junction nucleotides: 16. Germline V lookup: CDR1 MDHEN, CDR2 SYDVKM. The CDR3 protein is CASSQGVTGTGYYEQYF. In DNA, the CDR3 is TGTGCCAGCAGCCAAGGAGTGACCGGGACAGGGTATTACGAGCAGTACTTC.

This clone was picked up a small number of times. V gene TRBV28 combines with J gene TRBJ2-1; 9 bases agree with TRBD2. Germline V gives CDR1 MDHEN, CDR2 SYDVKM. This CDR3 is 15 amino acids long. Losses at the gene ends were 6 bases for V and 6 bases for J; bases not matched to a gene: 9. CDR3 in DNA: TGTGCCAGCAGGAAGGCGGGAGGGATTGGCAATGAGCAGTTCTTC. It is translated as CASRKAGGIGNEQFF.

This clone has more than one count but fewer than ten. In DNA, the CDR3 is TGTGCCAGTAGTATAGGGCGGCTTAATTGGCAGCCCCAGCATTTT. It translates to CASSIGRLNWQPQHF. V and J are TRBV19 and TRBJ1-5; D is ambiguous. Germline V gives CDR1 LNHDA, CDR2 SQIVND (reference sequence). Between the trimmed V and J ends, which lost 1 base and 7 bases, there was a span of 14 bases. This CDR3 has 15 amino acids.

This clone appeared a few times. An end of the junction does not agree with germline; a read error may underlie this. This sequence joins TRBV6-8 and TRBJ1-5; 7 bases are a match to TRBD1. Per the germline V gene, CDR1 is MNHGY and CDR2 is SAAAGT. This CDR3 has 14 residues. The CDR3 coding sequence is TGTGCCATCAGTAGGACAGGCGGTTCAGAGCCCCAGCATTTT. Translating it yields CAISRTGGSEPQHF.

This clone was recorded a few times. This chain joins TRBV11-3 and TRBJ2-3, with TRBD1 matching 12 bases. V trimming: 4 bases; J trimming: 0 bases; junction bases outside the gene matches: 2. The germline V gene has CDR1 SGHNT and CDR2 YENEEA. The CDR3 sequence is 16 residues long. CDR3 in DNA: TGTGCCAGCAGCTCGGGACAGGGGGCGAGCACAGATACGCAGTATTTT. This codes for CASSSGQGASTDTQYF.

This chain connects TRBV11-3 to TRBJ2-1, with TRBD2 identical over 14 bases. Germline trimming cut 7 bases from V and 7 bases from J; bases unmatched to any gene: 9. CDR1 is SGHNT, CDR2 YENEEA, per germline. The CDR3 is made up of 16 amino acids. The CDR3 is CASTLPGLAGVNEQFF. As DNA, the CDR3 is TGTGCCAGCACCCTACCGGGACTAGCGGGAGTTAATGAGCAGTTCTTC.

The sample holds one count of this clone. The rearrangement uses TRBV19 and TRBJ2-2, with 12 bases identical to TRBD2. This CDR3 contains 18 residues. V was clipped by 5 bases and J by 5 bases; unmatched bases: 12. Germline V gives CDR1 LNHDA, CDR2 SQIVND (reference sequence). CDR3 sequence (DNA): TGTGCCAGTAGTTCCCGGACTAGCGGGACGAGAGTTACCGGGGAGCTGTTTTTT. The encoded protein is CASSSRTSGTRVTGELFF.

This clone was detected only once. The chain is built from TRBV30 and TRBJ2-6; D assignment may be TRBD1 or TRBD2 (7 bases each). Trimming took off 4 bases at V and 2 bases at J, with 21 bases between the two ends. This CDR3 has 18 residues. Germline CDR1 GTSNPN, CDR2 SVGIG (reference sequence). The CDR3 here is CAWTYSGGGGAGANVLTF. The CDR3 nucleotides read TGTGCCTGGACCTATTCCGGGGGAGGGGGCGCTGGGGCCAACGTCCTGACTTTC.

J is TRBJ2-5 and V is TRBV6-8, with D perhaps TRBD1 (5 bases). Trimming took off 4 bases at V and 2 bases at J, with 8 bases between the two ends. The germline V gene encodes CDR1 MNHGY and CDR2 SAAAGT. There are 13 residues in the CDR3. CDR3 sequence: CASSWAGQETQYF. The CDR3 DNA is TGTGCCAGCAGTTGGGCAGGGCAAGAGACCCAGTACTTC.